The rows below give T cell receptor beta chains drawn from one sample of a study of cytomegalovirus exposure and HLA in healthy donors. Sequencing used immunoSEQ multiplex PCR; TCRdb keeps in-frame clones, though not all of them. The table has some 130,000 clones, less than 80% seen once. The sample comprised PBMCs. The receptors were gathered from a man aged 35 to 55 in good health and CMV-seropositive. Each CDR3 is given with its conserved first and last residue. D genes are given only for firm matches. Expanded clones are given a class, and other clones once, few, many or no size at all.

TRBV4-1	-	TRBD1	TRBJ1-1	TGCGCCAGCAGCCGCGGGACAGTGAACACTGAAGCTTTCTTT	CASSRGTVNTEAFF
TRBV15	-	TRBD1	TRBJ1-5	TGTGCCACCAGGGGACAGGATTCTCTCAATCAGCCCCAGCATTTT	CATRGQDSLNQPQHF
TRBV30	-	TRBD1	TRBJ1-4	TGTGCCTGGAGTACTACGGGGACAGGGTATAATGAAAAACTGTTTTTT	CAWSTTGTGYNEKLFF
TRBV30	-	TRBD2	TRBJ2-1	TGTGCCTGGATTTTGGCGGGAGGGAACAATGAGCAGTTCTTC	CAWILAGGNNEQFF
TRBV5-1	once	TRBD1	TRBJ1-1	TGCGCCAGCAGCTTGACAGGGGGGGCTGAAGCTTTCTTT	CASSLTGGAEAFF
TRBV5-1	-	-	TRBJ2-3	TGCGCCAGCAGCTTGGGTGTTGGGGACATGTATAGTACGCAGTATTTT	CASSLGVGDMYSTQYF
TRBV27	-	-	TRBJ1-5	TGTGCCAGCAGTTTATCGGGAGGGAGGGTTAGCAATCAGCCCCAGCATTTT	CASSLSGGRVSNQPQHF
TRBV29-1	-	TRBD1	TRBJ2-2	TGCAGCGTCGAGGGACAGGGTACCGGGGAGCTGTTTTTT	CSVEGQGTGELFF
TRBV5-1	-	-	TRBJ2-7	TGCGCCAGCAGCCCGTGGGGCAACGAGCAGTACTTC	CASSPWGNEQYF
TRBV5-1	-	TRBD2	TRBJ2-7	TGCGCCAGCAGCTTCGGAGCGGGAGGGGAAGGCGAGCAGTACTTC	CASSFGAGGEGEQYF
TRBV29-1	-	TRBD1	TRBJ1-2	TGCAGCGTTGAACGACAGGGGTATGGCTACACCTTC	CSVERQGYGYTF
TRBV11-3	once	-	TRBJ2-1	TGTGCCAGCAGCCCCGGCGGAACTCACAATGAGCAGTTCTTC	CASSPGGTHNEQFF
TRBV7-9	-	-	TRBJ2-7	TGTGCCAGCAGCTGGACGTTGGAGGGCAACTACGAGCAGTACTTC	CASSWTLEGNYEQYF
TRBV9	-	TRBD2	TRBJ2-7	TGTGCCAGCAGCGTAGCTAGCGGGAGTGGCTACGAGCAGTACTTC	CASSVASGSGYEQYF
TRBV2	-	TRBD1	TRBJ1-2	TGTGCCAGCAGTGTGGGGACAGGGTCGAGTCGTGGCTACACCTTC	CASSVGTGSSRGYTF
TRBV9	-	TRBD1	TRBJ2-2	TGTGCCAGCAGCCGCTCCGGGACAGGGCGAACCGGGGAGCTGTTTTTT	CASSRSGTGRTGELFF
TRBV30	-	-	TRBJ2-7	TGTGCCTGGAGTGATCCGGGCCTCTTAGGAGGAGAGCAGTACTTC	CAWSDPGLLGGEQYF
TRBV7-2	-	TRBD2	TRBJ2-7	TGTGCCAGCGAGCTTACGGGAGGGGTTGAGCAGTACTTC	CASELTGGVEQYF
TRBV18	-	-	TRBJ2-1	TGTGCCAGCTCACCCCCTAATTCGGCGATAGCGCGGTATGAGCAGTTCTTC	CASSPPNSAIARYEQFF
TRBV6-5	-	TRBD1	TRBJ2-7	TGTGCCAGCAGCTCACAGGGGGCGAGCTCCTACGAGCAGTACTTC	CASSSQGASSYEQYF
TRBV30	-	-	TRBJ1-1	TGTGCCTGCACGGGACTCCGGGGGACTGAAGCTTTCTTT	CACTGLRGTEAFF
TRBV30	-	TRBD1	TRBJ2-6	TGTGCCTGGTCCGGGACAGGCCCAAGCTCTGGGGCCAACGTCCTGACTTTC	CAWSGTGPSSGANVLTF
TRBV6-4	few	TRBD2	TRBJ2-2	TGTGCCAGCAGTGTACTAGCGGGGTTAAACACCGGGGAGCTGTTTTTT	CASSVLAGLNTGELFF